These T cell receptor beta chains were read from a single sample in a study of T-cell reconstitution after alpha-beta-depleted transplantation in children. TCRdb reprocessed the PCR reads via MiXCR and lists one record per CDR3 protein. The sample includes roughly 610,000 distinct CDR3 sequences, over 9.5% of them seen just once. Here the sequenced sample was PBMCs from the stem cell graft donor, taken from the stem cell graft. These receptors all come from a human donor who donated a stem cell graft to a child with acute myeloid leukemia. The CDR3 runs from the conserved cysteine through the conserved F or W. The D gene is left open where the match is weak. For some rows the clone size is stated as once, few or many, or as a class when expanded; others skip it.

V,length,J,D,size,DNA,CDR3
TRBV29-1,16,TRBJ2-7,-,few,TGCAGCGTTGAAGATAAGGGCCGGACCGGAACCTACGAGCAGTACTTC,CSVEDKGRTGTYEQYF
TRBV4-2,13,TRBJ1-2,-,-,TGTGCCAGCAGCGGTCAGGGCAGATATGGCTACACCTTC,CASSGQGRYGYTF
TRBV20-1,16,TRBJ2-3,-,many,TGCAGTGCTAGAGCCCCTAGACTAGATCGGGAAGGTACGCAGTATTTT,CSARAPRLDREGTQYF
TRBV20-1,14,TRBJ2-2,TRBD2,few,TGCAGTGCTAGTCCTTTACTAGCGAGCGGGGAGCTGTTTTTT,CSASPLLASGELFF
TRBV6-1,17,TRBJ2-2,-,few,TGTGCCAGTCGACGGTCCCCCTCAAGCGCGCACACCGGGGAGCTGTTTTTT,CASRRSPSSAHTGELFF
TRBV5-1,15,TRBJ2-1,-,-,TGCGCCAGCAGCTTCCGGGCGGCCTCCTACAATGAGCAGTTCTTC,CASSFRAASYNEQFF
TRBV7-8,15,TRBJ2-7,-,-,TGTGCCAGCAGCTTAGTAGGTCTAGCGAGGAACGAGCAGTACTTC,CASSLVGLARNEQYF
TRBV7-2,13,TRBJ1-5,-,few,TGTGCCAGCAGCTTGAGGGGCCATCAGCCCCAGCATTTT,CASSLRGHQPQHF
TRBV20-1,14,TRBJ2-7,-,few,TGCAGTGCTAGAGGGGATATACCTTCCTACGAGCAGTACTTC,CSARGDIPSYEQYF
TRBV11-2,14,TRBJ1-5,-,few,TGTGCCAGCAGCGTGACAGGACCCAATCAGCCCCAGCATTTT,CASSVTGPNQPQHF